This T cell receptor beta chain was sequenced in a study of a mutant IDH1 vaccine in newly diagnosed glioma. Whole-study context: The treated population exhibited a male proportion of roughly 62%, a female proportion of about 38%, and a mean age of around 40 years. Every participant had undergone radiotherapy, temozolomide, or both before, and most underwent both. Findings of the study overall: Of all patients, approximately 93% showed vaccine-induced immune responses.

Assay used: immunoSEQ multiplex PCR; TCRdb lists only in-frame clones, some missing. The sample carries 43,000 or so clones, roughly 80% recorded once. Time point defined: week 23, last vaccination. It was 300 ug of mutant IDH1 20-mer peptide that made up each vaccine dose, given with topical imiquimod. New WHO grade 3 or 4 IDH1-mutant, ATRX-lost astrocytomas were present in all donors. Remarks on this clone: Its antigen is not identified.

V shed 3 bases and J shed 1 base, with 7 bases lying between them. The CDR3 is 15 residues long. Germline V lookup: CDR1 KGHSH, CDR2 LQKENI. The material was PBMCs, obtained from a glioma patient whose treatment included an IDH1 peptide vaccine. The sequence derives from a woman younger than 30 with glioma. Some clones in this sample may be carry-over from other donors' samples. This sequence joins TRBV18 and TRBJ2-6; D unclear. CDR3 residues: CASSPPASGANVLTF. Here the CDR3 DNA reads TGTGCCAGCTCACCGCCGGCATCTGGGGCCAACGTCCTGACTTTC.